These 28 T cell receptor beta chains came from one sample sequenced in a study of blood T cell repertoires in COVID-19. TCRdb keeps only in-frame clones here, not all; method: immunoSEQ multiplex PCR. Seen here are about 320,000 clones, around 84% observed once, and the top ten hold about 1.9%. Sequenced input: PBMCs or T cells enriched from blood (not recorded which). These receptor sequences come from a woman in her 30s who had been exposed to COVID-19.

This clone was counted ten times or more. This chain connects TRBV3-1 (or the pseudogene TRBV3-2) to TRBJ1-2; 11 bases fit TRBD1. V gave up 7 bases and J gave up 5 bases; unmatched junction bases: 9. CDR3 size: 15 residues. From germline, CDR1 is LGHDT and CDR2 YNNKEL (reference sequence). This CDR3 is CASTKEGQGGYGYTF. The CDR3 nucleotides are TGTGCCAGCACCAAAGAGGGACAGGGGGGGTATGGCTACACCTTC.

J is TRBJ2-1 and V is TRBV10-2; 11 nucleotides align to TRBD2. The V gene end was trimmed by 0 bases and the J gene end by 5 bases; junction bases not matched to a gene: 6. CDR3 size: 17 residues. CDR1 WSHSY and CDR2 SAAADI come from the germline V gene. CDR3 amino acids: CASSESLLLAGDNEQFF. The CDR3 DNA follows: TGCGCCAGCAGTGAGTCGTTGCTACTAGCGGGAGACAATGAGCAGTTCTTC.

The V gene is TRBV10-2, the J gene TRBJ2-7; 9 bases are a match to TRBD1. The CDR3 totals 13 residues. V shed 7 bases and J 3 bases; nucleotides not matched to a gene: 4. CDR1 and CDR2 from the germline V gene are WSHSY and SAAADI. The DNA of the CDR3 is TGCGCCAGCATAACGGACAGGGGCTACGAGCAGTACTTC. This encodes CASITDRGYEQYF.

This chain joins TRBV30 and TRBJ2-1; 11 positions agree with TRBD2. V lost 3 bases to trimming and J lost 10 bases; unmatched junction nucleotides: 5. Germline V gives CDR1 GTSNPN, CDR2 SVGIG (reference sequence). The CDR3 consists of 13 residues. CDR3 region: CAWRLAGGSEQFF. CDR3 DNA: TGTGCCTGGAGGCTAGCGGGAGGATCCGAGCAGTTCTTC.

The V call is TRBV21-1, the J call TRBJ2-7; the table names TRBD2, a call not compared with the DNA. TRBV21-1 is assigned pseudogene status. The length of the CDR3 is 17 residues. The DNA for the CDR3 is TGTGCCAGCAGCAAATCGAGCGGACTAGCGGGACCCTACGAGCAGTACTTC. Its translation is CASSKSSGLAGPYEQYF.

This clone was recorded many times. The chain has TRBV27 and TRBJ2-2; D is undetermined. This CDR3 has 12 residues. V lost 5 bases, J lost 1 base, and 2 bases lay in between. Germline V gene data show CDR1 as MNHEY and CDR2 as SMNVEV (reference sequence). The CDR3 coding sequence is TGTGCCAGCAGTCAGAACACCGGGGAGCTGTTTTTT. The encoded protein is CASSQNTGELFF.

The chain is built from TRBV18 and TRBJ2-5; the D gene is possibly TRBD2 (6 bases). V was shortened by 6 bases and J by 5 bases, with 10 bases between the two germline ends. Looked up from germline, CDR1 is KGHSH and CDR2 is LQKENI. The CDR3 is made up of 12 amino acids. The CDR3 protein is CASSPAGETQYF. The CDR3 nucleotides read TGTGCCAGCTCCCCCGCGGGGGAGACCCAGTACTTC.

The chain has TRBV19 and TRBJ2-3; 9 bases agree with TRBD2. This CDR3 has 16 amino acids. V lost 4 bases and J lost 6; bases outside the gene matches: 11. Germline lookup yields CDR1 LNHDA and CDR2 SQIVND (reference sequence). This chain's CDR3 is CASSRTLAGSLDTQYF. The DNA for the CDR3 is TGTGCCAGTAGTAGAACCCTAGCGGGGAGTCTTGATACGCAGTATTTT.

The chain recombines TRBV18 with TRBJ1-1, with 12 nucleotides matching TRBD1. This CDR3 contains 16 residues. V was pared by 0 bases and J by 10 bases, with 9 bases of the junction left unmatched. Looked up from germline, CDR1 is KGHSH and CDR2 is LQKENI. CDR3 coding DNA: TGTGCCAGCTCACCACCAAGGGGGACAGGGGGCGCGTCAGCTTTCTTT. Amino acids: CASSPPRGTGGASAFF.

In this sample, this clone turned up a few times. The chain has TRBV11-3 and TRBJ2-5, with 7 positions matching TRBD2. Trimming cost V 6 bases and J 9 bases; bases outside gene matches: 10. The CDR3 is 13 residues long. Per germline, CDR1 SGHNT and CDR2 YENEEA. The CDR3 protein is CASSKGLGTAQYF. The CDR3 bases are TGTGCCAGCAGTAAAGGACTAGGGACGGCCCAGTACTTC.

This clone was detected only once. Here the CDR3 DNA reads TGTGCCAGCAGTATTTCAGGGGACACTGAAGCTTTCTTT. Protein product: CASSISGDTEAFF. V gene TRBV28 combines with J gene TRBJ1-1, with D possibly matching TRBD1 (6 bases). Germline CDR1 MDHEN, CDR2 SYDVKM. The CDR3 length is 13 residues. V gave up 5 bases and J gave up 3 bases, with 10 bases separating them.

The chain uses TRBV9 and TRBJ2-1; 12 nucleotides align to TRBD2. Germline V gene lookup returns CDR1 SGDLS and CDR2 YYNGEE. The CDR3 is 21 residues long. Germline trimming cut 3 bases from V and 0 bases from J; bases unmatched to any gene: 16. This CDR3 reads CASSGRPTGTSGSSSYNEQFF. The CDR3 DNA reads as TGTGCCAGCAGCGGTCGACCGACCGGGACTAGCGGGTCCAGCTCCTACAATGAGCAGTTCTTC.

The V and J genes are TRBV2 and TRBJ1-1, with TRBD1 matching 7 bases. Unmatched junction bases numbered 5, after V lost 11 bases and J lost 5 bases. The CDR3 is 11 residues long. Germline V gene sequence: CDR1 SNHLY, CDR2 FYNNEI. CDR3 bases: TGTGCCTCCAGACAGGGTACTGAAGCTTTCTTT. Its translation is CASRQGTEAFF. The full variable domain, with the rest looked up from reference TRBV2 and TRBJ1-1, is EPEVTQTPSHQVTQMGQEVILRCVPISNHLYFYWYRQILGQKVEFLVSFYNNEISEKSEIFDDQFSVERPDGSNFTLKIRSTKLEDSAMYFCASRQGTEAFFGQGTRLTVV.

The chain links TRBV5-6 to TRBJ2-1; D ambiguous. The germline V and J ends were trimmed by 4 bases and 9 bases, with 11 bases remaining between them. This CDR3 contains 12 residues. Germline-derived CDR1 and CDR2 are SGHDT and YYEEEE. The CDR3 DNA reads TGTGCCAGCAGCGCAAATTCTATTGAGCAGTTCTTC. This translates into CASSANSIEQFF.

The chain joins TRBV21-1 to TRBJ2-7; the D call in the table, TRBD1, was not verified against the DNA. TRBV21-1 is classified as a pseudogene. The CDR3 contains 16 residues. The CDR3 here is CASSPHRGQVFYEQYF. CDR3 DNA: TGTGCCAGCAGCCCCCATAGGGGACAGGTATTTTACGAGCAGTACTTC.

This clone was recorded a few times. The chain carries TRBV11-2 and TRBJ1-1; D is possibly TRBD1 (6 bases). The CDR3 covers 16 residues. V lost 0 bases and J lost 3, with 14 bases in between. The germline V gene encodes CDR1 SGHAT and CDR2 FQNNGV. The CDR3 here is CASSLDSATGYTEAFF. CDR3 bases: TGTGCCAGCAGCTTAGATTCGGCGACAGGATACACTGAAGCTTTCTTT.

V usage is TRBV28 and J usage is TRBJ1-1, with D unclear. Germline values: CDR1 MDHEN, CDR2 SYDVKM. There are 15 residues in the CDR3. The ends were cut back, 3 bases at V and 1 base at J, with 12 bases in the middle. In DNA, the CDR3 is TGTGCCAGCAGTTTTAATAGAGCTTCGAACACTGAAGCTTTCTTT. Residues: CASSFNRASNTEAFF. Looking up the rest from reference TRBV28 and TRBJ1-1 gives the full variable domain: DVKVTQSSRYLVKRTGEKVFLECVQDMDHENMFWYRQDPGLGLRLIYFSYDVKMKEKGDIPEGYSVSREKKERFSLILESASTNQTSMYLCASSFNRASNTEAFFGQGTRLTVV.

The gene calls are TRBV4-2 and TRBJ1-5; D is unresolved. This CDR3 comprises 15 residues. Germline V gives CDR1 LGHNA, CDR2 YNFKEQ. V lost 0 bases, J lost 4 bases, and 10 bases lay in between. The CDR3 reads CASSQDSSFNQPQHF. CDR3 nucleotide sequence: TGTGCCAGCAGCCAAGATTCCAGTTTTAATCAGCCCCAGCATTTT.

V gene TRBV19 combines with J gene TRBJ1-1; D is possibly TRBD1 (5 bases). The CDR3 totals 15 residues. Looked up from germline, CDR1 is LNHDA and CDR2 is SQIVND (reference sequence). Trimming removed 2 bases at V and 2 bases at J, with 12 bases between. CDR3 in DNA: TGTGCCAGTAGTATATCCACAGGAAGCAACACTGAAGCTTTCTTT. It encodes CASSISTGSNTEAFF.

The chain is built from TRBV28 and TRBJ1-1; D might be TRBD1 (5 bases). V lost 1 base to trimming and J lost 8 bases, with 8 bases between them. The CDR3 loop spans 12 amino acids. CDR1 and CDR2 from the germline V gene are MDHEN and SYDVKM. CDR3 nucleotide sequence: TGTGCCAGCAGTTTATCCAGGGCGGAAGCTTTCTTT. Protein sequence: CASSLSRAEAFF.

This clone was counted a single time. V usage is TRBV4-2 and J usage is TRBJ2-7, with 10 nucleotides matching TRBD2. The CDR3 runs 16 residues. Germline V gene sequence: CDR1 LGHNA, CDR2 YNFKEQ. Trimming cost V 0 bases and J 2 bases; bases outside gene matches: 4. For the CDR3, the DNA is TGTGCCAGCAGCCAAGATACTAGCGGGGTTCCCTACGAGCAGTACTTC. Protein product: CASSQDTSGVPYEQYF.

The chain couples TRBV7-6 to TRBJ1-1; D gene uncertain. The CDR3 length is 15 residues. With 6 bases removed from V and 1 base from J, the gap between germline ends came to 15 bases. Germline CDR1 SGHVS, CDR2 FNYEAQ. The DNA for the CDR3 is TGTGCCAGCAGTACCCTGGCCCTGTCGAACACTGAAGCTTTCTTT. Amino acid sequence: CASSTLALSNTEAFF.

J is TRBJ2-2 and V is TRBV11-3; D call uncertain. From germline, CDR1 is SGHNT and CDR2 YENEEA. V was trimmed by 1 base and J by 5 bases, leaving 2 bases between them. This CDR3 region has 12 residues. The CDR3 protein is CASSLATGELFF. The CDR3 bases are TGTGCCAGCAGCTTAGCAACCGGGGAGCTGTTTTTT. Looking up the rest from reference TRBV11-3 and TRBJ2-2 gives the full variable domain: EAGVVQSPRYKIIEKKQPVAFWCNPISGHNTLYWYLQNLGQGPELLIRYENEEAVDDSQLPKDRFSAERLKGVDSTLKIQPAELGDSAVYLCASSLATGELFFGEGSRLTVL.

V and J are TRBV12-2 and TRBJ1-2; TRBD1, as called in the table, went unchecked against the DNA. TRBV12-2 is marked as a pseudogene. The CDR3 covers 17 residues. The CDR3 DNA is TGTGCAAGTCACCATCCGGGACAATCGATTTTTAACTATGGCTACACCTTC. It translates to CASHHPGQSIFNYGYTF.

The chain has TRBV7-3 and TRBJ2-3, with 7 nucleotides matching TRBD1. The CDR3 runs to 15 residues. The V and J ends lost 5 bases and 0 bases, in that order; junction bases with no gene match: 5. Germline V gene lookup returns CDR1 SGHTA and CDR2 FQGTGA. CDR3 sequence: CASSEGGGSTDTQYF. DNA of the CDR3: TGTGCCAGCAGCGAAGGGGGCGGGAGCACAGATACGCAGTATTTT. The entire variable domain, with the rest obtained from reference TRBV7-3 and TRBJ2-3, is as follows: GAGVSQTPSNKVTEKGKYVELRCDPISGHTALYWYRQSLGQGPEFLIYFQGTGAADDSGLPNDRFFAVRPEGSVSTLKIQRTERGDSAVYLCASSEGGGSTDTQYFGPGTRLTVL.

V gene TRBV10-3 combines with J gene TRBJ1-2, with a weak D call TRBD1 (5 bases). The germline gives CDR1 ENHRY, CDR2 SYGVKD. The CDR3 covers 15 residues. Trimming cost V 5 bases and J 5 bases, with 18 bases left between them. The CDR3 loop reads CAISSSAGLYYGYTF. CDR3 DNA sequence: TGTGCCATCAGTTCGAGCGCGGGACTTTATTATGGCTACACCTTC.

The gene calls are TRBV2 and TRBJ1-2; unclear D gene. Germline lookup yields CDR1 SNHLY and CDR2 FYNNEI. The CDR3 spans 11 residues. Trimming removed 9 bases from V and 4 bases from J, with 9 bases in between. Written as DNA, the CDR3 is TGTGCCAGTCAGGTTGGCTATGGCTACACCTTC. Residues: CASQVGYGYTF.

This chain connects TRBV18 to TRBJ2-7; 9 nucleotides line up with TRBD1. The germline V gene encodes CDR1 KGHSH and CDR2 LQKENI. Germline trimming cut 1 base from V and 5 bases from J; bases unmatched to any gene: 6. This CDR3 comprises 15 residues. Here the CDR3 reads CASSPRGDRVNEQYF. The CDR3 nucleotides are TGTGCCAGCTCACCACGGGGGGACAGGGTTAACGAGCAGTACTTC.